The rows below give T cell receptor beta chains drawn from one sample of a study of blood T cell repertoires in COVID-19. Sequenced by immunoSEQ multiplex PCR; TCRdb stores in-frame clones only, minus some. The table records about 380,000 clones, roughly 86% of them present only once. Input material: peripheral blood. These receptors were obtained from a human donor with acute or convalescent COVID-19. The donor label of this sample is uncertain. Both conserved end residues are part of each CDR3.

TRBJ2-3 | TRBV11-2 | CASSFRQGWGTATQYF
TRBJ1-4 | TRBV3-1/TRBV3-2 | CASSQGLNPRSEKLFF
TRBJ2-7 | TRBV27 | CASSLSQRSYEQYF
TRBJ1-5 | TRBV30 | CAWSIRGNQPQHF
TRBJ1-1 | TRBV6-5 | CASTQNTEAFF
TRBJ2-1 | TRBV15 | CATSRGTLLILPNEQFF
TRBJ1-6 | TRBV12-3/TRBV12-4 | CASSLVENSPLHF
TRBJ1-1 | TRBV12-3/TRBV12-4 | CASRKEDEAFF
TRBJ1-2 | TRBV28 | CASRSSGRNGYTF
TRBJ2-7 | TRBV4-2 | CASSQEVTGGPPHEQYF
TRBJ2-2 | TRBV11-3 | CASSLVGGMNTGELFF
TRBJ2-3 | TRBV4-1 | CASSQDSITDTQYF
TRBJ2-6 | TRBV7-2 | CASKGGSRIVGANVLTF
TRBJ2-3 | TRBV27 | CASRRQGGDTQYF
TRBJ1-1 | TRBV2 | CATGYEDTEAFF
TRBJ1-4 | TRBV3-1/TRBV3-2 | CASSQAVSARRIEKLFF
TRBJ1-1 | TRBV4-1 | CASSTARGQGRGEAFF
TRBJ1-1 | TRBV2 | CASSATRTALGTEAFF
TRBJ1-1 | TRBV18 | CASSPVGGTEAFF
TRBJ1-2 | TRBV6-6 | CASSFLLGSYGYTF